These 20 T cell receptor beta chains came from one sample sequenced in a study of neurological immune-mediated disorders. TCRdb independently ran MiXCR on the 5' RACE reads; one entry per CDR3 protein. Here the sample spans some 80,000 distinct CDR3 sequences, approximately 6% being singletons. Time point of the sample: longitudinal time-point 2. Specimen: PBMCs. These receptors were collected from a woman aged 55-69 years with multiple sclerosis.

The CDR3 bases are TGTGCCAGCAGTCACGCCTACGAGCAGTACTTC. Translated, it gives CASSHAYEQYF. V is TRBV2 and J is TRBJ2-7; D is uncertain. V gave up 5 bases and J gave up 2 bases, with 4 bases separating them. CDR3 length: 11 amino acids. Germline CDR1 and CDR2: SNHLY and FYNNEI.

At least ten counts were recorded for this clonotype. The chain combines TRBV20-1 with TRBJ1-1, with D hard to call. The germline CDR1 and CDR2 sequences are DFQATT and SNEGSKA (reference sequence). The CDR3 covers 12 residues. V was shortened by 3 bases and J by 7 bases, with 12 bases between the two germline ends. The CDR3: CSASKAKYEAFF. The CDR3 DNA is TGCAGTGCTAGCAAGGCAAAATATGAAGCTTTCTTT.

Ten or more counts support this clonotype. V usage is TRBV28 and J usage is TRBJ2-2, with D perhaps TRBD2 (5 bases). Germline values: CDR1 MDHEN, CDR2 SYDVKM. The CDR3 extends over 13 amino acids. V dropped 5 bases and J dropped 7 bases, with 11 bases sitting between them. The CDR3 protein is CASSPGRGGELFF. CDR3 nucleotide sequence: TGTGCCAGCAGTCCAGGACGGGGCGGGGAGCTGTTTTTT.

In its sample, this clonotype was seen many times. V is TRBV6-2 or TRBV6-3 and J is TRBJ2-7; D is undetermined. With 0 bases removed from V and 3 bases from J, the gap between germline ends came to 3 bases. This CDR3 spans 12 amino acids. Looked up from germline, CDR1 is MNHEY and CDR2 is SVGEGT. The CDR3 DNA reads as TGTGCCAGCAGTTACTCCAACTACGAGCAGTACTTC. It yields the protein CASSYSNYEQYF.

Ten or more counts support this clonotype. This rearrangement joins TRBV7-2 to TRBJ2-5, with TRBD1 matching 7 bases. Germline CDR1 and CDR2: SGHTA and FQGNSA. This CDR3 comprises 14 residues. The ends lost 5 bases at V and 9 bases at J; junction bases unmatched: 12. DNA of the CDR3: TGTGCCAGCAGCCGGGACAGACAAGAGATGGCCCAGTACTTC. It codes for CASSRDRQEMAQYF.

This clonotype was recorded many times. The DNA for the CDR3 is TGCAGTGCTAGAGTCGGCCGGGGCAACAATGAGCAGTTCTTC. Encoded protein: CSARVGRGNNEQFF. The chain combines TRBV20-1 with TRBJ2-1; D might be TRBD1 or TRBD2, each matching 5 bases. The germline V and J ends were trimmed by 1 base and 5 bases, with 12 bases remaining between them. The CDR3 extends over 14 amino acids. Germline V gives CDR1 DFQATT, CDR2 SNEGSKA (reference sequence).

There are many counts of this clonotype. The V call is TRBV7-2, the J call TRBJ1-1; D not certain. The germline V and J ends were trimmed by 2 bases and 10 bases, with 14 bases remaining between them. CDR1 is SGHTA, CDR2 FQGNSA, per germline. The CDR3 contains 13 residues. CDR3: CASSLTLQGGAFF. The CDR3 DNA is TGTGCCAGCAGCTTAACCCTACAAGGTGGAGCTTTCTTT.

Many counts were recorded for this clonotype. The V and J genes are TRBV9 and TRBJ2-7; 8 bases map to TRBD1. This CDR3 is built from 14 residues. CDR1 is SGDLS, CDR2 YYNGEE, per germline. V was clipped by 4 bases and J by 3 bases; unmatched bases: 6. The CDR3 bases are TGTGCCAGCAGCCCGACAGGGGAAGGCTACGAGCAGTACTTC. Amino acids: CASSPTGEGYEQYF.

This clonotype occurred many times. The chain has TRBV10-3 and TRBJ2-1; 10 nucleotides line up with TRBD2. Germline values: CDR1 ENHRY, CDR2 SYGVKD. The CDR3 spans 15 residues. Trimming removed 10 bases from V and 4 bases from J; junction bases left unmatched: 10. CDR3 amino acids: CATKAGGPSYNEQFF. The DNA of the CDR3 is TGTGCCACCAAAGCGGGGGGGCCTTCATACAATGAGCAGTTCTTC.

This clonotype was seen ten or more times. The rearrangement uses TRBV27 and TRBJ2-6; D unclear. Germline CDR1 and CDR2: MNHEY and SMNVEV (reference sequence). Trimming pared 6 bases from V and 3 bases from J, leaving 12 bases between. There are 15 residues in the CDR3. CDR3 in amino acids: CASSRTQGGANVLTF. The CDR3 nucleotides read TGTGCCAGCAGCCGGACGCAAGGTGGGGCCAACGTCCTGACTTTC. The whole variable domain, remainder taken from reference TRBV27 and TRBJ2-6, is EAQVTQNPRYLITVTGKKLTVTCSQNMNHEYMSWYRQDPGLGLRQIYYSMNVEVTDKGDVPEGYKVSRKEKRNFPLILESPSPNQTSLYFCASSRTQGGANVLTFGAGSRLTVL.

This clonotype was detected ten times or more. J is TRBJ1-2 and V is TRBV12-3 or TRBV12-4, with 7 bases aligning to TRBD1. With V trimmed by 8 bases and J by 6 bases, 21 bases remained unmatched. The CDR3 consists of 17 residues. The DNA of the CDR3 is TGTGCCAGCGGCCCCGGAGGGGGCGGCTTCGGCAGACATGGCTACACCTTC. Translating gives CASGPGGGGFGRHGYTF.

This clonotype was found many times. This sequence joins TRBV5-1 and TRBJ1-1; perhaps TRBD1 as D (5 bases). With 4 bases removed from V and 1 base from J, the gap between germline ends came to 14 bases. Germline CDR1 is SGHRS and CDR2 is YFSETQ. The CDR3 is 15 residues long. The CDR3 sequence is CASSAMDIRNTEAFF. CDR3 nucleotides: TGCGCCAGCAGCGCAATGGACATCCGGAACACTGAAGCTTTCTTT.

This clonotype was detected many times. V and J are TRBV24-1 and TRBJ2-1; tentative D call: TRBD1 (5 bases). The CDR3 is 11 amino acids. Trimming stripped 9 bases from V and 10 bases from J, with 12 bases between. Germline CDR1 is KGHDR and CDR2 is SFDVKD. CDR3 in amino acids: CATEDGAEQFF. The CDR3 nucleotides are TGTGCCACCGAAGATGGGGCCGAGCAGTTCTTC.

Ten or more counts support this clonotype. The rearrangement joins TRBV7-9 to TRBJ1-1; possible D gene TRBD1, 6 bases. V lost 3 bases to trimming and J lost 1 base, with 12 bases between them. CDR3 length: 15 amino acids. Germline V gene sequence: CDR1 SEHNR, CDR2 FQNEAQ (reference sequence). The CDR3 DNA sequence: TGTGCCAGCAGCTTGGGTGACAGGCAGAACACTGAAGCTTTCTTT. Translating gives CASSLGDRQNTEAFF.

The table lists this clonotype with a few counts. Possible read error: a much larger clone is one base away. V gene TRBV6-5 combines with J gene TRBJ1-1; D not resolved. The CDR3 totals 16 residues. Germline CDR1 and CDR2: MNHEY and SVGAGI. The CDR3 region has the DNA TGTGTCAGCAGACGTAAACCGGACCCCATGAACACTGAAGCTTTCTTT. Residues: CVSRRKPDPMNTEAFF.

This clonotype has at least ten counts. The V and J genes are TRBV12-3 or TRBV12-4 and TRBJ2-1, with 13 bases lining up with TRBD2. Unmatched junction bases numbered 5, after V lost 3 bases and J lost 9 bases. CDR3 length: 15 residues. The CDR3 region is CASSFGLAGALEQFF. The DNA for the CDR3 is TGTGCCAGCAGTTTTGGACTAGCGGGGGCACTTGAGCAGTTCTTC.

The table lists this clonotype with many counts. For the CDR3, the DNA is TGTGCCAGCAGTTTACGAGGGGGGAATTCACCCCTCCACTTT. It codes for CASSLRGGNSPLHF. V and J are TRBV12-3 or TRBV12-4 and TRBJ1-6, with D possibly being TRBD1 (6 bases). This CDR3 contains 14 residues. Trimming removed 2 bases from V and 7 bases from J, with 9 bases in between.

This clonotype was seen repeatedly, ten times or more. The genes are TRBV7-9 and TRBJ1-5; D is perhaps TRBD1 (6 bases). This CDR3 spans 15 amino acids. V was clipped by 5 bases and J by 1 base, with 12 bases between them. Germline V gene data show CDR1 as SEHNR and CDR2 as FQNEAQ (reference sequence). The CDR3 sequence is CASSPEGGSNQPQHF. DNA for the CDR3: TGTGCCAGCAGCCCCGAGGGGGGGAGCAATCAGCCCCAGCATTTT.

This rearrangement joins TRBV20-1 to TRBJ1-1; 7 nucleotides line up with TRBD1. This CDR3 contains 14 residues. Germline V gives CDR1 DFQATT, CDR2 SNEGSKA (reference sequence). J was trimmed by 4 bases and V by 5 bases; bases with no gene match: 10. DNA of the CDR3: TGCAGTGCTGCGGGGACAGACTACTCCACTGAAGCTTTCTTT. Its protein is CSAAGTDYSTEAFF.

In its sample, this clonotype was seen many times. The chain couples TRBV6-5 to TRBJ1-5, with 10 bases matching TRBD1. The germline V gene encodes CDR1 MNHEY and CDR2 SVGAGI. V gave up 6 bases and J gave up 6 bases; unmatched junction bases: 8. The CDR3 contains 15 residues. The DNA for the CDR3 is TGTGCCAGCAGGGGGACAGGGGTCAGGGGTCAGCCCCAGCATTTT. Translation: CASRGTGVRGQPQHF.